This passage covers 25 T cell receptor beta chains from one sample sequenced in a study of regulatory T cells in long-lasting Graves disease. The time point: persistent/refractory GD, antithyroid drugs over 5 years with positive TRAb. Extracted RNA from PBMCs served as the source of the TCR library. iRepertoire HTBI primers and Arm-PCR of CDR3 regions built TCR beta libraries. MiXCR, run by TCRdb on the multiplex PCR reads, gives a single entry per CDR3 protein. In the table there are around 450,000 distinct CDR3 sequences, roughly 21% of which are singletons. This specimen consisted of peripheral blood mononuclear cells (PBMCs), obtained when the disease was refractory, from a patient treated with antithyroid drugs. These receptors came from a female donor with Graves disease.

This clonotype occurred a few times. The chain links TRBV7-2 to TRBJ1-5; 12 nucleotides match TRBD1. The CDR3 loop spans 15 amino acids. CDR1 and CDR2 (germline): SGHTA, FQGNSA. Trimming removed 8 bases from V and 7 bases from J; junction bases left unmatched: 9. CDR3 protein: CASGGTGGAGQPQHF. The DNA of the CDR3 is TGTGCCAGCGGGGGGACAGGGGGCGCAGGACAGCCCCAGCATTTT.

About this clonotype itself: Relative to the germline gene, one junction end is altered; a read error may explain this. The chain recombines TRBV6-5 with TRBJ1-2; a weak D match, TRBD1 (5 bases). The CDR3 contains 17 residues. From germline, CDR1 is MNHEY and CDR2 SVGAGI. Here the CDR3 DNA reads TGTGCCAGCAGTTACAATTCCGGGACGCTCCCAAACTACGGCTACACCTTC. Its translation is CASSYNSGTLPNYGYTF.

In this sample, this clonotype turned up many times. The chain employs TRBV7-9 and TRBJ1-4; D uncertain. This CDR3 is built from 14 residues. Germline loops: CDR1 SEHNR, CDR2 FQNEAQ (reference sequence). V gave up 7 bases and J gave up 7 bases, with 16 bases separating them. Here the CDR3 reads CASTDQSMSEKLFF. The CDR3 coding sequence is TGTGCCAGCACCGACCAGAGCATGAGTGAAAAACTGTTTTTT.

This clonotype has a handful of counts. The chain employs TRBV4-1 and TRBJ2-7; D is perhaps TRBD2 (5 bases). The length of the CDR3 is 13 residues. From germline, CDR1 is MGHRA and CDR2 YSYEKL. V was trimmed by 3 bases and J by 2 bases, leaving 8 bases between them. In DNA, the CDR3 is TGCGCCAGCAGCCACGACGGGACCTACGAGCAGTACTTC. Protein product: CASSHDGTYEQYF.

This clonotype was seen only a few times. The chain combines TRBV7-9 with TRBJ1-2; 7 nucleotides agree with TRBD1. The CDR3 contains 13 residues. V lost 5 bases, J lost 5 bases, and 5 bases stayed unmatched. The germline V gene encodes CDR1 SEHNR and CDR2 FQNEAQ (reference sequence). CDR3 coding DNA: TGTGCCAGCAGCCAAGGACAGGCGTATGGCTACACCTTC. Translating gives CASSQGQAYGYTF.

The chain joins TRBV4-1 to TRBJ2-5; tentatively, D is TRBD1 (6 bases). Germline V gives CDR1 MGHRA, CDR2 YSYEKL. The V end lost 0 bases, the J end lost 3 bases, and 8 bases lay between the germline ends. The CDR3 is made up of 14 amino acids. CDR3 DNA: TGCGCCAGCAGCCAAGAAAACAGGGAAGAGACCCAGTACTTC. It codes for CASSQENREETQYF.

This clonotype came up a few times. The rearrangement joins TRBV3-2 to TRBJ2-7; the D call in the table, TRBD1, was not verified against the DNA. TRBV3-2 is annotated as a pseudogene. The CDR3 covers 16 residues. The CDR3 loop is CASSQAPGQGRHEQYF. In nucleotides, the CDR3 is TGTGCCAGCAGCCAGGCCCCGGGACAGGGAAGGCACGAGCAGTACTTC.

This chain uses TRBV4-1 with TRBJ2-2, with 7 bases fitting TRBD2. CDR1 MGHRA and CDR2 YSYEKL come from the germline V gene. Trimming cost V 1 base and J 6 bases; bases outside gene matches: 11. The CDR3 spans 17 residues. CDR3 in amino acids: CASSQVTLAGGSGELFF. The DNA for the CDR3 is TGCGCCAGCAGCCAAGTAACCTTAGCGGGCGGATCCGGGGAGCTGTTTTTT.

This clonotype has only a few counts. The chain employs TRBV7-8 and TRBJ2-5; the D gene could be TRBD1 or TRBD2 (6 bases each). V was cut by 3 bases and J by 1 base, with 12 bases left in between. Germline CDR1 and CDR2: SGHVS and FQNEAQ. The CDR3 has 15 amino acids. CDR3 coding DNA: TGTGCCAGCAGCTTCGACGGGGGCTCCCAAGAGACCCAGTACTTC. It specifies CASSFDGGSQETQYF.

This clonotype was picked up a small number of times. This chain joins TRBV19 and TRBJ1-2; D not resolved. Germline CDR1 and CDR2: LNHDA and SQIVND (reference sequence). V was cut by 5 bases and J by 1 base, with 8 bases left in between. CDR3 length: 13 amino acids. The CDR3 is CASSAQRNYGYTF. The CDR3 DNA reads as TGTGCCAGTAGTGCCCAGCGTAACTATGGCTACACCTTC.

The chain has TRBV28 and TRBJ2-1, with TRBD2 as a possible D gene (6 bases). This CDR3 comprises 15 residues. Trimming cost V 5 bases and J 2 bases, with 13 bases left between them. The V gene's germline CDR1 is MDHEN and CDR2 SYDVKM. CDR3 loop: CASSRRAAAYNEQFF. CDR3 coding DNA: TGTGCCAGCAGTCGGAGGGCTGCGGCCTACAATGAGCAGTTCTTC.

This clonotype was counted at least ten times. The genes are TRBV28 and TRBJ2-7; D is uncertain. Germline V lookup: CDR1 MDHEN, CDR2 SYDVKM. The CDR3 has 14 residues. The V gene lost 6 bases and the J gene lost 0 bases, with 12 bases spanning the gap. The CDR3 bases are TGTGCCAGCAGGGACCCAAATTTCTCCTACGAGCAGTACTTC. This gives the protein CASRDPNFSYEQYF.

This clonotype was seen many times. The chain couples TRBV30 to TRBJ2-5; 8 bases match TRBD1. This CDR3 comprises 13 residues. Trimming took 2 bases from V and 2 from J; bases not matched to a gene: 1. Germline-derived CDR1 and CDR2 are GTSNPN and SVGIG (reference sequence). In DNA form, the CDR3 reads TGTGCCTGGAGTAGACAGGGGCAAGAGACCCAGTACTTC. This codes for CAWSRQGQETQYF.

This clonotype was counted ten times or more. The chain joins TRBV30 to TRBJ1-1; no definite D call. The CDR3 consists of 12 residues. The germline gives CDR1 GTSNPN, CDR2 SVGIG (reference sequence). The ends were cut back, 3 bases at V and 5 bases at J, with 10 bases in the middle. CDR3 nucleotide sequence: TGTGCCTGGAGGGCCCGGGGTACTGAAGCTTTCTTT. Protein sequence: CAWRARGTEAFF.

The V and J genes are TRBV9 and TRBJ1-2; D perhaps matches TRBD1 (5 bases). Germline assignment: CDR1 SGDLS and CDR2 YYNGEE. Trimming removed 2 bases at V and 6 bases at J, with 14 bases between. CDR3 length: 14 residues. Here the CDR3 DNA reads TGTGCCAGCAGCGTTGGGGACCCAACTGATGGCTACACCTTC. Protein sequence: CASSVGDPTDGYTF.

This clonotype occurred many times. This chain connects TRBV10-3 to TRBJ1-1; D is uncertain. V dropped 3 bases and J dropped 1 base, with 6 bases sitting between them. The CDR3 has 13 residues. CDR1 is ENHRY and CDR2 is SYGVKD in the germline V gene. The CDR3 loop is CAISDYENTEAFF. CDR3 bases: TGTGCCATCAGTGATTACGAGAACACTGAAGCTTTCTTT.

CDR3 protein: CASRTGTGTSQYF. The CDR3 coding sequence is TGTGCCAGCAGGACCGGGACAGGGACGTCCCAGTACTTC. The rearrangement joins TRBV6-2 or TRBV6-3 to TRBJ2-5, with TRBD1 matching 9 bases. Trimming took 6 bases from V and 9 from J; bases not matched to a gene: 8. The CDR3 spans 13 residues. CDR1 MNHEY and CDR2 SVGEGT come from the germline V gene.

This clonotype was detected ten times or more. The chain recombines TRBV6-1 with TRBJ1-3, with D uncertain. V was cut by 8 bases and J by 3 bases, with 11 bases left in between. Per the germline V gene, CDR1 is MNHNS and CDR2 is SASEGT. The CDR3 contains 13 residues. The CDR3 sequence: CASGSSRGNTIYF. CDR3 nucleotide sequence: TGTGCCAGCGGGTCAAGTCGTGGAAACACCATATATTTT.

This clonotype has only a few counts. V usage is TRBV14 and J usage is TRBJ2-2; unclear D gene. This CDR3 contains 17 residues. Germline V gene data show CDR1 as SGHDN and CDR2 as FVKESK. Trimming left V 0 bases short and J 4 bases short, with 15 bases between. The CDR3 is CASSQEGQAPITGELFF. CDR3 coding DNA: TGTGCCAGCAGCCAAGAGGGCCAGGCCCCTATCACCGGGGAGCTGTTTTTT.

To note about this clonotype: The junction departs from germline at one end; a sequencing error may be responsible. The V gene is TRBV7-8, the J gene TRBJ2-7; D perhaps matches TRBD1 (8 bases). This CDR3 is built from 16 residues. In germline, CDR1 is SGHVS, CDR2 FQNEAQ. CDR3: CASSQDATGGAYEPYF. The CDR3 DNA reads as TGCGCCAGCAGCCAAGACGCCACAGGGGGGGCCTACGAGCCGTACTTC.

The J gene is TRBJ2-2, the V gene TRBV11-1; perhaps TRBD2 as D (6 bases). This CDR3 is built from 14 residues. Germline-derived CDR1 and CDR2 are SGHAT and FQDESV (reference sequence). Trimming shortened V by 3 bases and J by 6 bases, and 11 bases separated the two germline ends. In nucleotides, the CDR3 is TGTGCCAGCAGCTTCATGCGGGATCCCGGGGAGCTGTTTTTT. Protein: CASSFMRDPGELFF.

This clonotype was seen many times. J is TRBJ1-2 and V is TRBV12-3 or TRBV12-4; no firm D call. This CDR3 comprises 13 residues. Trimming removed 5 bases at V and 0 bases at J, with 7 bases between. CDR3 region: CASSTSPNYGYTF. The DNA for the CDR3 is TGTGCCAGCAGTACGTCTCCTAACTATGGCTACACCTTC.

There are a few counts of this clonotype. This chain uses TRBV6-1 with TRBJ1-1, with D unresolved. V lost 4 bases and J 1 base, leaving 13 bases between the germline ends. The CDR3 has 15 amino acids. Germline-derived CDR1 and CDR2 are MNHNS and SASEGT. This CDR3 reads CASSVSGLRNTEAFF. The CDR3 DNA is TGTGCCAGCAGTGTAAGTGGACTCCGGAACACTGAAGCTTTCTTT.

Ten or more counts support this clonotype. The chain couples TRBV7-9 to TRBJ2-5, with D perhaps matching TRBD1 or TRBD2 (5 bases each). The germline V and J ends were trimmed by 8 bases and 3 bases, with 22 bases remaining between them. Germline CDR1 and CDR2: SEHNR and FQNEAQ (reference sequence). The CDR3 has 16 residues. The CDR3: CASGGRQWENEETQYF. The DNA of the CDR3 is TGTGCCAGCGGGGGTAGGCAATGGGAGAACGAAGAGACCCAGTACTTC.

This clonotype has only a few counts. The chain combines TRBV19 with TRBJ1-2; 9 positions agree with TRBD1. The trim removed 1 base at V and 8 bases at J, leaving 8 bases unmatched. CDR1 and CDR2 (germline): LNHDA, SQIVND (reference sequence). The CDR3 extends over 15 amino acids. Here the CDR3 reads CASSIALWTGVGYTF. The CDR3 DNA reads TGTGCCAGTAGTATAGCCCTCTGGACAGGGGTAGGCTACACCTTC.